This paragraph covers one TCR beta chain sequence. No antigen is known for it. The data belong to a study of lymphopenia after photon versus proton radiotherapy. Overall study results and limits: Proton therapy kept repertoires fairly stable, unlike photons, which gained effector/memory cells. After the lymphocyte nadir, photon-treated repertoires showed oligoclonal expansion, especially of CD8+ Temra cells.

This CDR3 comprises 15 residues. The germline V gene has CDR1 MNHNS and CDR2 SASEGT. The V end was cut by 10 bases, the J end by 4 bases, with 22 bases between. Clones were read by immunoSEQ multiplex PCR, and TCRdb kept only the in-frame ones, dropping some. The data show 15,000 or so clones, approximately 82% seen once. The sequences come from peripheral blood, collected from a patient treated with proton-based radiotherapy. This receptor was taken from a man in his 70s with pancreatic cancer. This sequence joins TRBV6-1 and TRBJ1-1, with a possible D match to TRBD1 (5 bases). The CDR3 nucleotides read TGTGCCACACACCGGGACCCGGAGGAAGGCACTGAAGCTTTCTTT. Translation: CATHRDPEEGTEAFF.